This T cell receptor (beta chain) was identified during a study of blood T cell repertoires in COVID-19. Those enrolled, adults aged roughly 18 to 89 years, came from about two dozen US areas. Exposed study participants had met a COVID-19 case within 2 weeks before entry. CDR1 and CDR2 from the germline V gene are SNHLY and FYNNEI. This CDR3 region has 15 residues. V lost 4 bases and J lost 5; bases outside the gene matches: 10. Profiling relied on immunoSEQ multiplex PCR, and the TCRdb table lists in-frame clones only, not all of them. The sample has about 350,000 clones, about nine tenths seen once.

The origin of this receptor is a woman aged 25 to 39 who had been exposed to COVID-19. Sequences were obtained from PBMCs or T cells enriched from blood (not recorded which). The chain is built from TRBV2 and TRBJ1-2; 7 positions agree with TRBD1. CDR3 nucleotides: TGTGCCAGCAGTGGCGGGACAGAGGATTATTATGGCTACACCTTC. Amino acid sequence: CASSGGTEDYYGYTF.